The present TCR beta chain was sequenced within a study of PD-1 blockade in classical Hodgkin lymphoma. General study results and limits: It was reported that newly diagnosed patients had less baseline TCR diversity than healthy donors. Repertoire differences have undefined causes, possibly disease activity or prior therapy.

Noted time point: newly diagnosed, previously untreated cHL patient sample. Comparison came from newly diagnosed, untreated classical Hodgkin lymphoma PBMCs. The CDR3 contains 14 residues. The V gene's germline CDR1 is SEHNR and CDR2 FQNEAQ (reference sequence). V was pared by 3 bases and J by 3 bases, with 12 bases between. With respect to this clone: Its antigen remains unknown.

Repertoires were generated with immunoSEQ multiplex PCR, while TCRdb's copy carries only in-frame clones and drops some. The sample includes tens of thousands of clones, about 95% of them seen just once. This clonotype originated in a human donor with classical Hodgkin lymphoma. The V and J genes are TRBV7-9 and TRBJ2-7; tentative D call: TRBD1 (7 bases). Sample: peripheral blood mononuclear cells (PBMCs). The CDR3 DNA follows: TGTGCCAGCAGCTTCTCAGGGGGAGGCTACGAGCAGTACTTC. Translating gives CASSFSGGGYEQYF.